The rows below give T cell receptor beta chains drawn from one sample of a study of vaccination effects on CD4 cells after COVID-19. Which antigens these TCRs recognize remains unknown. TCRdb's table, derived via immunoSEQ multiplex PCR, lists solely in-frame clones and lacks some. The sample holds 14,000 or so clones, over 65% seen once. Sample: CD4+ T cells from PBMCs cultured with HCoV-229E spike peptides, taken before COVID-19 vaccination. The receptors shown here come from a human donor who received a COVID-19 vaccine. CDR3s include the opening cysteine and the closing phenylalanine or tryptophan. The D gene is left open where the match is weak. Part of the rows lack a size; the others show once, few, many or a class for expanded clones.

-	TRBJ1-2	-	TRBV29-1	TGCAGCGCCGCCGGGGGGTCCGAAGCGTATGGCTACACCTTC	CSAAGGSEAYGYTF
-	TRBJ1-1	-	TRBV3-1/TRBV3-2	TGTGCCAGCAGTCGTCAAGTGAACACTGAAGCTTTCTTT	CASSRQVNTEAFF
TRBD2	TRBJ2-3	-	TRBV7-6	TGTGCCAGCAGCTTAGCTACTAGCGGGATCCCAGATACGCAGTATTTT	CASSLATSGIPDTQYF
-	TRBJ2-1	-	TRBV29-1	TGCAGCGGAGGGGGTGACACCTACAATGAGCAGTTCTTC	CSGGGDTYNEQFF
-	TRBJ2-7	-	TRBV18	TGTGCCAGCTCACTCATAGCGGACAAGTCCTACGAGCAGTACTTC	CASSLIADKSYEQYF
TRBD1	TRBJ1-4	-	TRBV4-3	TGCGCCAGCAGCCCCTCAATAGGCGGGACAGCAACTAATGAAAAACTGTTTTTT	CASSPSIGGTATNEKLFF
-	TRBJ1-1	few	TRBV5-5	TGTGCCAGCAGCCCCTGGCAATCCGCGGGCACTGAAGCTTTCTTT	CASSPWQSAGTEAFF
-	TRBJ1-1	few	TRBV5-1	TGCGCCAGCAGCTTGGTTTCAGGGCCGAACACTGAAGCTTTCTTT	CASSLVSGPNTEAFF
-	TRBJ1-2	-	TRBV19	TGTGCCAGTAGTGCCTACACAGGAGACTATGGCTACACCTTC	CASSAYTGDYGYTF
-	TRBJ1-1	-	TRBV11-1	TGTGCCAGCAGCTCGACCACAGGGAACACTGAAGCTTTCTTT	CASSSTTGNTEAFF
-	TRBJ1-2	-	TRBV11-3	TGTGCCAGCAGCTCCGAATTCCGGAGGGTGGGCTACACCTTC	CASSSEFRRVGYTF
-	TRBJ2-5	few	TRBV14	TGTGCCAGCAGCCTCCAAGAGACCCAGTACTTC	CASSLQETQYF
-	TRBJ1-6	-	TRBV28	TGTGCCAGCAGCCCCGCCAAAAATTCACCCCTCCACTTT	CASSPAKNSPLHF
TRBD2	TRBJ2-7	-	TRBV29-1	TGCAGCGTTGATTTAGCGGGAGGATTCTACGAGCAGTACTTC	CSVDLAGGFYEQYF
-	TRBJ1-1	few	TRBV29-1	TGCAGCGTCGCACGGACGGATGGGAACACTGAAGCTTTCTTT	CSVARTDGNTEAFF
TRBD2	TRBJ2-1	-	TRBV3-1/TRBV3-2	TGTGCCAGCAGCCCAAGGAGCGGGGCCGCCTACAATGAGCAGTTCTTC	CASSPRSGAAYNEQFF